Listed here are 5 T cell receptor beta chains from one sample, sequenced in a study of T cell changes during pregnancy in multiple sclerosis. Sequenced by immunoSEQ multiplex PCR; TCRdb stores in-frame clones only, minus some. Of under 35,000 clones in the sample, around nine tenths were seen once. Material: CD4+ T cells from peripheral blood mononuclear cells, obtained in the first trimester of pregnancy. These receptors were obtained from a female donor with multiple sclerosis, enrolled in a pregnancy study.

V and J are TRBV7-2 and TRBJ1-6; TRBD1 agrees at 7 bases. This CDR3 spans 15 amino acids. The germline V gene has CDR1 SGHTA and CDR2 FQGNSA. V shed 5 bases and J 9 bases; nucleotides not matched to a gene: 10. The DNA of the CDR3 is TGTGCCAGCAGCACAGGGGTTGGCTACGGTTCACCCCTCCACTTT. Amino acid sequence: CASSTGVGYGSPLHF.

This chain joins TRBV4-2 and TRBJ1-3; 7 nucleotides match TRBD1. The germline CDR1 and CDR2 sequences are LGHNA and YNFKEQ. Trimming cost V 3 bases and J 0 bases; bases outside gene matches: 8. The CDR3 runs to 17 residues. The CDR3 sequence: CASSHDGQADSGNTIYF. CDR3 nucleotides: TGTGCCAGCAGCCACGACGGACAGGCGGACTCTGGAAACACCATATATTTT.

V usage is TRBV6-5 and J usage is TRBJ1-2; unclear D gene. This CDR3 has 12 amino acids. Germline CDR1 MNHEY, CDR2 SVGAGI. The germline V and J ends were trimmed by 4 bases and 4 bases, with 7 bases remaining between them. The CDR3 spells CASSSYAYGYTF. CDR3 in DNA: TGTGCCAGCAGTTCCTATGCCTATGGCTACACCTTC.

V usage is TRBV15 and J usage is TRBJ1-4; D is perhaps TRBD1 (5 bases). Trimming removed 1 base from V and 7 bases from J, with 10 bases in between. The CDR3 runs to 14 residues. In germline, CDR1 is LNHNV, CDR2 YYDKDF (reference sequence). CDR3 nucleotides: TGTGCCACCAGCAGAGGGGGGGAGGGTGAAAAACTGTTTTTT. Protein sequence: CATSRGGEGEKLFF. The full variable domain, with the rest looked up from reference TRBV15 and TRBJ1-4, is DAMVIQNPRYQVTQFGKPVTLSCSQTLNHNVMYWYQQKSSQAPKLLFHYYDKDFNNEADTPDNFQSRRPNTSFCFLDIRSPGLGDTAMYLCATSRGGEGEKLFFGSGTQLSVL.

This clone was counted once. The CDR3 here is CASLDRRSGNTIYF. The CDR3 bases are TGTGCCAGCCTTGACAGGAGATCTGGAAACACCATATATTTT. The chain carries TRBV2 and TRBJ1-3; tentative D call: TRBD1 (6 bases). The germline V gene encodes CDR1 SNHLY and CDR2 FYNNEI. This CDR3 comprises 14 residues. Trimming shortened V by 8 bases and J by 1 base, and 12 bases separated the two germline ends.